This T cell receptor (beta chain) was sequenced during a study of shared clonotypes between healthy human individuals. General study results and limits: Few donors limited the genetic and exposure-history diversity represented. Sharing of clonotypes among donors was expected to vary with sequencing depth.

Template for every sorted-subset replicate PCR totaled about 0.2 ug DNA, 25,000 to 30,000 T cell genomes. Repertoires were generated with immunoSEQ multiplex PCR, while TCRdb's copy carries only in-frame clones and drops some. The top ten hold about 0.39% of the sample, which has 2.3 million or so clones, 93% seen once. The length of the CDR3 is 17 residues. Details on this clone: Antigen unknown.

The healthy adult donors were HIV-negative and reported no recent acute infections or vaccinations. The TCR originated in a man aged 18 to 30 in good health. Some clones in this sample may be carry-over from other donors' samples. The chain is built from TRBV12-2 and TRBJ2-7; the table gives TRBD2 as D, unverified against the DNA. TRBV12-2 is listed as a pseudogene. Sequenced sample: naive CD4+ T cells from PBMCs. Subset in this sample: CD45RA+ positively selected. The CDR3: CASRSNRREYVSREQYF. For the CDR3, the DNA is TGTGCAAGTCGCTCAAATAGGCGGGAGTACGTCTCGCGGGAGCAGTACTTC.